The sequence of this TCR beta chain was determined in a study of cytotoxic CD8 clonotypes in ibrutinib-treated CLL. This CDR3 is 19 amino acids long. Germline CDR1 reads KGHSH; CDR2 reads LQKENI. V was shortened by 1 base and J by 8 bases, with 29 bases between the two germline ends. The assay was immunoSEQ multiplex PCR, and TCRdb's table has in-frame clones only and misses some. The repertoire holds about 24,000 clones, more than 65% seen once, with approximately 46% in the top ten. The clonotype originates from a human donor with chronic lymphocytic leukemia. V gene TRBV18 combines with J gene TRBJ1-2, with D unclear. This specimen was PBMCs, taken after 12 months of ibrutinib treatment. The DNA for the CDR3 is TGTGCCAGCTCACCACAGGCGAGACTGAACCGCGTCGCGTCTCGGGGCTACACCTTC. This translates into CASSPQARLNRVASRGYTF. Variable domain in full (rest from reference TRBV18 and TRBJ1-2): NAGVMQNPRHLVRRRGQEARLRCSPMKGHSHVYWYRQLPEEGLKFMVYLQKENIIDESGMPKERFSAEFPKEGPSILRIQQVVRGDSAAYFCASSPQARLNRVASRGYTFGSGTRLTVV.